The rows below give T cell receptor beta chains drawn from one sample of a study of CD8 T cells in ankylosing spondylitis. TCRdb fed the 5' RACE reads into MiXCR, producing one record per CDR3 protein. The sample carries around 250,000 distinct CDR3 sequences, roughly 10% recorded once. Input material: blood, either unsorted or a sorted T cell fraction (not recorded which). The origin of the receptors is a male donor with ankylosing spondylitis or in good health (not recorded which). Both conserved end residues are part of each CDR3. Fields, in order: clone size, J gene, CDR3 length, V gene, CDR3 protein. Expanded clones are given a class, and other clones once, few, many or no size at all.

many | TRBJ2-3 | 15 | TRBV27 | CASSFSSGGTDTQYF
many | TRBJ2-1 | 13 | TRBV20-1 | CSATHRLAPEQFF
many | TRBJ2-1 | 14 | TRBV5-6 | CASSLPTSGNEQFF
few | TRBJ1-4 | 11 | TRBV12-3/TRBV12-4 | CASSRAEKLFF
many | TRBJ1-4 | 14 | TRBV5-6 | CASSVGRSTEKLFF
many | TRBJ2-7 | 17 | TRBV21-1 | CASSPLTRGGGLYEQYF
few | TRBJ2-7 | 15 | TRBV28 | CASSRDRGRSYEQYF
many | TRBJ2-2 | 20 | TRBV5-4 | CASSFPFPTRTGGRTGELFF
- | TRBJ2-7 | 13 | TRBV28 | CASSSRGEYEQYF
few | TRBJ2-3 | 15 | TRBV3-1 | CASSQEEEGTDTQYF
medium-sized | TRBJ2-3 | 11 | TRBV24-1 | CATSGGDTQYF
many | TRBJ2-3 | 15 | TRBV5-1 | CASSFGWEGTDTQYF
- | TRBJ2-1 | 17 | TRBV2 | CASTPGTSGSWINEQFF
many | TRBJ1-6 | 15 | TRBV5-1 | CASSLGPGVDSPLHF
- | TRBJ2-7 | 14 | TRBV5-6 | CASSFPKDPYEQYF
many | TRBJ2-5 | 14 | TRBV20-1 | CSAQLAGVRETQYF
many | TRBJ1-1 | 18 | TRBV6-5 | CASSYTRYGGRGNTEAFF
many | TRBJ2-1 | 14 | TRBV5-6 | CANPTSGEYNEQFF
many | TRBJ2-1 | 15 | TRBV9 | CASSPRGGNYNEQFF
few | TRBJ2-2 | 16 | TRBV5-4 | CASSPGPESNTGELFF
few | TRBJ2-2 | 16 | TRBV7-9 | CASSLAGAFPTGELFF
many | TRBJ1-2 | 12 | TRBV6-5 | CASSPQNYGYTF
- | TRBJ1-2 | 14 | TRBV5-6 | CASSPPGTRRGYTF
many | TRBJ2-3 | 21 | TRBV29-1 | CSVEDLWATGEHPGSTDTQYF
few | TRBJ1-1 | 14 | TRBV2 | CASSGPLEGTEAFF
many | TRBJ2-7 | 14 | TRBV5-1 | CASSLEGWPYEQYF
many | TRBJ2-3 | 16 | TRBV5-4 | CASSLVSSGHTDTQYF
many | TRBJ2-5 | 12 | TRBV12-3/TRBV12-4 | CASTGTQKTQYF
many | TRBJ2-3 | 15 | TRBV7-3 | CASSFSRAATDTQYF
many | TRBJ2-3 | 15 | TRBV20-1 | CSALAWRASTDTQYF
few | TRBJ2-7 | 18 | TRBV11-2 | CASSPVGRRQGRAYEQYF
- | TRBJ2-1 | 16 | TRBV7-3 | CASSSNAGQAYNEQFF
many | TRBJ2-2 | 16 | TRBV5-1 | CASSFRLAGNTGELFF
many | TRBJ1-1 | 18 | TRBV4-1 | CASSLFRGTGSPGTEAFF
many | TRBJ1-5 | 13 | TRBV12-5 | CASGLGVNQPQHF
- | TRBJ2-3 | 15 | TRBV11-2 | CASSSLVESTDTQYF
few | TRBJ2-7 | 14 | TRBV3-1 | CASSHAPSGYEQYF
- | TRBJ2-2 | 12 | TRBV29-1 | CSVEIAGGELFF
few | TRBJ2-3 | 13 | TRBV7-2 | CASSAGTSDTQYF
few | TRBJ2-7 | 14 | TRBV27 | CASSLGRTDYEQYF
many | TRBJ1-2 | 14 | TRBV7-9 | CASSPLGQTYGYTF
few | TRBJ2-5 | 16 | TRBV5-1 | CASSSGTGGPWETQYF
many | TRBJ1-2 | 13 | TRBV20-1 | CSAQRGTGYGYTF
few | TRBJ1-1 | 13 | TRBV27 | CASSLSPGTEAFF
many | TRBJ2-7 | 16 | TRBV5-6 | CASSSTPRAVSYEQYF
many | TRBJ2-1 | 14 | TRBV15 | CATSRDLVGGEQFF
- | TRBJ2-7 | 11 | TRBV6-4 | CASSDAYEQYF
many | TRBJ2-3 | 16 | TRBV5-1 | CASSLELRGGTDTQYF
few | TRBJ1-2 | 13 | TRBV6-6 | CASTANDNYGYTF
many | TRBJ2-1 | 12 | TRBV29-1 | CSVVDSDNEQFF
- | TRBJ2-7 | 12 | TRBV18 | CASSSDGYAQYF
many | TRBJ2-3 | 16 | TRBV12-3/TRBV12-4 | CASSRPLRGSTDTQYF
many | TRBJ2-4 | 13 | TRBV29-1 | CSVVVLAKNIQYF
- | TRBJ2-7 | 16 | TRBV7-9 | CASSLMSIGSSYEQYF
many | TRBJ1-2 | 13 | TRBV12-3/TRBV12-4 | CASRPGTGAGYTF
- | TRBJ1-1 | 17 | TRBV7-9 | CASRHTKTGRLDTEAFF